The rows below give T cell receptor beta chains drawn from one sample of a study of cytomegalovirus exposure and HLA in healthy donors. The assay was immunoSEQ multiplex PCR, and TCRdb's table has in-frame clones only and misses some. The sample includes under 200,000 clones. The sequencing input was PBMCs. The receptors here all came from a woman under 30 in good health and CMV-seropositive. The CDR3 runs from the conserved cysteine through the conserved F or W. The D gene is left open where the match is weak.

>TRBV7-8|TRBJ2-3|TRBD1
TGTGCCAGCAGCTTAGTGGTTCCGGGACAGGGTCTCCGATCTCAAGATACGCAGTATTTT
CASSLVVPGQGLRSQDTQYF
>TRBV5-1|TRBJ1-1|TRBD1
TGCGCCAGCAGCTTGCCTACAGGACAGGAGAACATGAACACTGAAGCTTTCTTT
CASSLPTGQENMNTEAFF
>TRBV19|TRBJ2-3|TRBD2
TGTGCCAGTAGTATGTTCAGCGGGGCCGGGGTGGATACGCAGTATTTT
CASSMFSGAGVDTQYF
>TRBV27|TRBJ1-5|-
TGTGCCACCCGGTTGACGGAGTACCAGCCCCAGCATTTT
CATRLTEYQPQHF
>TRBV18|TRBJ2-7|-
TGTGCCAGCCGTCGGGCCTACGAGCAGTACTTC
CASRRAYEQYF
>TRBV6-5|TRBJ1-3|-
TGTGCCAGCAGCGACCAGGGTGGGAGAAACACCATATATTTT
CASSDQGGRNTIYF
>TRBV7-2|TRBJ2-5|TRBD1
TGTGCCAGCAGCTTCCGCCCCCGAGGATGGGGACAGGGGGAAGAGACCCAGTACTTC
CASSFRPRGWGQGEETQYF
>TRBV19|TRBJ2-5|-
TGTGCCAGTAGTATCAGGACAGTTCTTGGCCAAGAGACCCAGTACTTC
CASSIRTVLGQETQYF
>TRBV5-6|TRBJ1-5|-
TGTGCCAGCAGCCACCTCGGGGGGGCGCAAGGGCCCCAGCATTTT
CASSHLGGAQGPQHF
>TRBV12-5|TRBJ2-3|TRBD2
TGTGCTAGTGGCTCCAGGATAGCGGGGGGTGTTACAGATACGCAGTATTTT
CASGSRIAGGVTDTQYF
>TRBV11-2|TRBJ1-4|-
TGTGCCAGCAGCTTAGATGGGCCCAGCGGGAAGGAAAAACTGTTTTTT
CASSLDGPSGKEKLFF
>TRBV2|TRBJ1-4|TRBD1
TGTGCCAGCAGGGGGACAGGGGTCTTGACAACTAATGAAAAACTGCTTTTT
CASRGTGVLTTNEKLLF
>TRBV30|TRBJ1-2|TRBD1
TGTGCCTGGAGTCCCGGGACAGGGGGCGACTATGGCTACACCTTC
CAWSPGTGGDYGYTF
>TRBV30|TRBJ2-6|-
TGTGCCTGGAGTGTAACTAGACTAACGATAGGGGCCAACGTCCTGACTTTC
CAWSVTRLTIGANVLTF
>TRBV28|TRBJ2-2|-
TGTGCCAGCACATATCGGAAAATAGACAGGTCGACCGGGGAGCTGTTTTTT
CASTYRKIDRSTGELFF
>TRBV2|TRBJ2-3|-
TGTGCCAGCAGTGAGCAGCGAAGCACAGATACGCAGTATTTT
CASSEQRSTDTQYF
>TRBV30|TRBJ1-3|-
TGTGCCTGGAGCCACGGGGGCTCTGGAAACACCATATATTTT
CAWSHGGSGNTIYF
>TRBV5-1|TRBJ2-7|-
TGCGCCAGCAGCCCGTTAGATCCTTCCTACGAGCAGTACTTC
CASSPLDPSYEQYF
>TRBV5-6|TRBJ2-7|TRBD2
TGTGCCAGCAGCGGACTAGCGGGAAGGACCTCCTACGAGCAGTACTTC
CASSGLAGRTSYEQYF
>TRBV19|TRBJ1-5|-
TGTGCCAGCCCAGGGAACAATCAGCCCCAGCATTTT
CASPGNNQPQHF
>TRBV5-8|TRBJ2-1|-
TGTGCCAGCAGCCCGGCGGCCGATAATGAGCAGTTCTTC
CASSPAADNEQFF
>TRBV6-1|TRBJ2-3|-
TGTGCCAGCAATACAGGTGGGGACACAGATACGCAGTATTTT
CASNTGGDTDTQYF